These T cell receptor beta chains were read from a single sample in a study of blood T cell repertoires in COVID-19. The repertoire was sequenced with immunoSEQ multiplex PCR; TCRdb's copy has only in-frame clones and lacks some. Counted here are 220,000 or so clones, about 87% occurring once; the ten biggest clones make up 0.87%. Material for sequencing was PBMCs or T cells enriched from blood (not recorded which). Receptor source: a man between 45 and 60 years old who had been exposed to COVID-19. Both conserved end residues are part of each CDR3. D genes are given only for firm matches. Clone size is not always given. Where it is, it says once, few, many or a class for expanded clones.

abundance: .; v_gene: TRBV11-1; d_gene: TRBD1; j_gene: TRBJ2-5; CDR3nt: TGTGCCAGCAGCAGAAACAGGGGCCAAGAGACCCAGTACTTC; CDR3aa: CASSRNRGQETQYF
abundance: .; v_gene: TRBV20-1; d_gene: .; j_gene: TRBJ2-6; CDR3nt: TGCAGTGCTAGTGATGAGAGGAGCTCTGGGGCCAACGTCCTGACTTTC; CDR3aa: CSASDERSSGANVLTF
abundance: .; v_gene: TRBV7-9; d_gene: TRBD1; j_gene: TRBJ2-2; CDR3nt: TGTGCCAGCAGCCCCCGGACAGGGGAAACCGGGGAGCTGTTTTTT; CDR3aa: CASSPRTGETGELFF
abundance: .; v_gene: TRBV2; d_gene: TRBD1; j_gene: TRBJ1-3; CDR3nt: TGTGCCAGCAGTGAAGCTAGGGGGCTGGACACCATATATTTT; CDR3aa: CASSEARGLDTIYF
abundance: once; v_gene: TRBV2; d_gene: TRBD2; j_gene: TRBJ2-7; CDR3nt: TGTGCCAGCAGCGGACTAGCGGGGGCCTCCTACGAGCAGTACTTC; CDR3aa: CASSGLAGASYEQYF
abundance: .; v_gene: TRBV7-6; d_gene: TRBD1; j_gene: TRBJ2-7; CDR3nt: TGTGCCAGCAGCCCCTGGACAGGGGATCAGTACTTC; CDR3aa: CASSPWTGDQYF
abundance: .; v_gene: TRBV11-3; d_gene: .; j_gene: TRBJ2-2; CDR3nt: TGTGCCAGCAGCTTGACAGCCGGGGAGCTGTTTTTT; CDR3aa: CASSLTAGELFF
abundance: .; v_gene: TRBV7-6; d_gene: .; j_gene: TRBJ1-1; CDR3nt: TGTGCCAGCAGCCCGGGGCGGGGGGCCGGTATAACTGAAGCTTTCTTT; CDR3aa: CASSPGRGAGITEAFF
abundance: .; v_gene: TRBV28; d_gene: .; j_gene: TRBJ1-1; CDR3nt: TGTGCCAGCAGAACGACAGTAAACACTGAAGCTTTCTTT; CDR3aa: CASRTTVNTEAFF
abundance: .; v_gene: TRBV9; d_gene: .; j_gene: TRBJ2-5; CDR3nt: TGTGCCAGCAGCGTAGGAATCGCAGAAGAGACCCAGTACTTC; CDR3aa: CASSVGIAEETQYF
abundance: few; v_gene: TRBV11-2; d_gene: .; j_gene: TRBJ2-1; CDR3nt: TGTGCCAGCAGCCCCCGAATTGACTCGTACAATGAGCAGTTCTTC; CDR3aa: CASSPRIDSYNEQFF
abundance: .; v_gene: TRBV6-6; d_gene: .; j_gene: TRBJ1-5; CDR3nt: TGTGCCAGCAGCCAGGGGATTTCACAGCCCCAGCATTTT; CDR3aa: CASSQGISQPQHF
abundance: .; v_gene: TRBV2; d_gene: .; j_gene: TRBJ1-2; CDR3nt: TGTGCCAGCAGTGATCGAGGGAGGTATGGCTACACCTTC; CDR3aa: CASSDRGRYGYTF
abundance: once; v_gene: TRBV3-1/TRBV3-2; d_gene: TRBD1; j_gene: TRBJ2-2; CDR3nt: TGTGCCAGCAGCACGCGGGACAGGGGGCGCGTTGGGGAGCTGTTTTTT; CDR3aa: CASSTRDRGRVGELFF
abundance: .; v_gene: TRBV7-9; d_gene: .; j_gene: TRBJ2-2; CDR3nt: TGTGCCAGCCCAAAGGATAGGGAGACCGGGGAGCTGTTTTTT; CDR3aa: CASPKDRETGELFF
abundance: .; v_gene: TRBV5-1; d_gene: .; j_gene: TRBJ1-6; CDR3nt: TGCGCCAGCAGCTTGTTTCTCGCTAGGGGGAATTCACCCCTCCACTTT; CDR3aa: CASSLFLARGNSPLHF
abundance: .; v_gene: TRBV10-3; d_gene: TRBD1; j_gene: TRBJ2-1; CDR3nt: TGTGCCATCAGTTCTGACAGGGGGCTTGAGCAGTTCTTC; CDR3aa: CAISSDRGLEQFF
abundance: .; v_gene: TRBV27; d_gene: TRBD2; j_gene: TRBJ2-1; CDR3nt: TGTGCCATCAGAAAGATGGGGCGGGGGGGCTCCTACAATGAGCAGTTCTTC; CDR3aa: CAIRKMGRGGSYNEQFF
abundance: .; v_gene: TRBV5-4; d_gene: TRBD1; j_gene: TRBJ1-2; CDR3nt: TGTGCCAGCAGCTTTACAGGGGGCTCGTATGGCTACACCTTC; CDR3aa: CASSFTGGSYGYTF
abundance: .; v_gene: TRBV6-5; d_gene: .; j_gene: TRBJ2-2; CDR3nt: TGTGCCAGCAGAAGAGCAACAGGGAACACCGGGGAGCTGTTTTTT; CDR3aa: CASRRATGNTGELFF
abundance: .; v_gene: TRBV5-1; d_gene: TRBD2; j_gene: TRBJ2-5; CDR3nt: TGCGCCAGCAGCTTGGCCTCACTAGCGGGAGAGGGAGAGACCCAGTACTTC; CDR3aa: CASSLASLAGEGETQYF
abundance: .; v_gene: TRBV3-1/TRBV3-2; d_gene: TRBD2; j_gene: TRBJ2-7; CDR3nt: TGTGCCAGCAGCCAGGGGTCAGCGGGGTTCAACTACGAGCAGTACTTC; CDR3aa: CASSQGSAGFNYEQYF
abundance: .; v_gene: TRBV6-1; d_gene: .; j_gene: TRBJ1-4; CDR3nt: TGTGCCAGCAGTGAAGTCGCAGGGACTAATGAAAAACTGTTTTTT; CDR3aa: CASSEVAGTNEKLFF